A selection of T cell receptor beta chains follows, all from one sample in a study of blood T cell repertoires in COVID-19. TCRdb's table, derived via immunoSEQ multiplex PCR, lists solely in-frame clones and lacks some. The repertoire includes about 430,000 clones, roughly 88% of them detected once, and roughly 1.4% sits in the top ten. Source material: PBMCs or T cells enriched from blood (not recorded which). These receptors originate from a woman between 18 and 29 years old who had been exposed to COVID-19. CDR3s include the opening cysteine and the closing phenylalanine or tryptophan. Fields, in order: CDR3 protein, J gene, V gene.

CDR3 protein: CASSNGQEINQPQHF; J gene: TRBJ1-5; V gene: TRBV28
CDR3 protein: CASSLEGTGGHEQYF; J gene: TRBJ2-7; V gene: TRBV7-2
CDR3 protein: CASSFSRGDTQYF; J gene: TRBJ2-3; V gene: TRBV12-3/TRBV12-4
CDR3 protein: CASSYGQGRNQPQHF; J gene: TRBJ1-5; V gene: TRBV6-5
CDR3 protein: CAITGDPDTQYF; J gene: TRBJ2-3; V gene: TRBV10-3
CDR3 protein: CASSLDRAEQYF; J gene: TRBJ2-7; V gene: TRBV28
CDR3 protein: CASSLSRNYGYTF; J gene: TRBJ1-2; V gene: TRBV5-1
CDR3 protein: CASSLWRLANTEAFF; J gene: TRBJ1-1; V gene: TRBV5-6
CDR3 protein: CASSEGVGTHKSYEQYF; J gene: TRBJ2-7; V gene: TRBV6-1
CDR3 protein: CASNLAGGPYEQFF; J gene: TRBJ2-1; V gene: TRBV2
CDR3 protein: CAWSVQTAFF; J gene: TRBJ1-1; V gene: TRBV30
CDR3 protein: CASSFGDRGFREKLFF; J gene: TRBJ1-4; V gene: TRBV7-9
CDR3 protein: CASSSLDRGGTEAFF; J gene: TRBJ1-1; V gene: TRBV6-5
CDR3 protein: CASNPGQGHTEAFF; J gene: TRBJ1-1; V gene: TRBV19
CDR3 protein: CASSPSGGNTEAFF; J gene: TRBJ1-1; V gene: TRBV18
CDR3 protein: CASSLGGDFNEQFF; J gene: TRBJ2-1; V gene: TRBV28
CDR3 protein: CASSPRSGNTEAFF; J gene: TRBJ1-1; V gene: TRBV18
CDR3 protein: CASSASGGAVGELFF; J gene: TRBJ2-2; V gene: TRBV28
CDR3 protein: CASSIAGRTLNTEAFF; J gene: TRBJ1-1; V gene: TRBV19
CDR3 protein: CASYTTGTEAFF; J gene: TRBJ1-1; V gene: TRBV6-5
CDR3 protein: CASTLGPRSQLAGKRGTGELFF; J gene: TRBJ2-2; V gene: TRBV13
CDR3 protein: CASSPHGQGFGETQYF; J gene: TRBJ2-5; V gene: TRBV4-1
CDR3 protein: CASSFGYGTGSGNTIYF; J gene: TRBJ1-3; V gene: TRBV5-6
CDR3 protein: CASSSLSQPQHF; J gene: TRBJ1-5; V gene: TRBV13
CDR3 protein: CASSPGQGAYQPQHF; J gene: TRBJ1-5; V gene: TRBV4-2
CDR3 protein: CASSPDGGAPNEQYF; J gene: TRBJ2-7; V gene: TRBV6-2/TRBV6-3
CDR3 protein: CASSGRQGIEAFF; J gene: TRBJ1-1; V gene: TRBV5-1
CDR3 protein: CASSFRGRDEQYF; J gene: TRBJ2-7; V gene: TRBV5-4
CDR3 protein: CASIEMMRGPNSPLHF; J gene: TRBJ1-6; V gene: TRBV2
CDR3 protein: CASSKTAGVGYEQFF; J gene: TRBJ2-1; V gene: TRBV14
CDR3 protein: CASRSTGLFTEAFF; J gene: TRBJ1-1; V gene: TRBV5-5
CDR3 protein: CASSPMGTGKNTEAFF; J gene: TRBJ1-1; V gene: TRBV18
CDR3 protein: CASSRTSITTDTQYF; J gene: TRBJ2-3; V gene: TRBV5-1
CDR3 protein: CASSPGDGQIEETQYF; J gene: TRBJ2-5; V gene: TRBV5-1
CDR3 protein: CASSLWGQGHSTDTQYF; J gene: TRBJ2-3; V gene: TRBV7-9
CDR3 protein: CAWRGPGWETQYF; J gene: TRBJ2-5; V gene: TRBV30
CDR3 protein: CASSSEWGRTEAFF; J gene: TRBJ1-1; V gene: TRBV6-4
CDR3 protein: CASSSWTNQAFF; J gene: TRBJ1-1; V gene: TRBV28
CDR3 protein: CASSPVSGQGALGTEAFF; J gene: TRBJ1-1; V gene: TRBV18
CDR3 protein: CASSEVAEGNTIYF; J gene: TRBJ1-3; V gene: TRBV2
CDR3 protein: CASRVGLGDYEQYF; J gene: TRBJ2-7; V gene: TRBV10-2
CDR3 protein: CASSEGLAGTYEQYF; J gene: TRBJ2-7; V gene: TRBV5-1